The 30 T cell receptor beta chains below come from one sample, sequenced in a study of beta chain features in type 1 diabetes. General study results and limits: Moderately but significantly shorter TCRB CDR3s were found in Type 1 diabetes patients in all four CD4+ subsets.

Expressed TCRB transcripts were sequenced because the isolated RNA had all been reverse transcribed beforehand. The method was immunoSEQ multiplex PCR; TCRdb's version includes in-frame clones alone and lacks a portion of them. The sample carries a few hundred thousand clones, around 13% recorded once. Their cognate antigens are unknown. Sequenced: naive CD4+ T cells from blood. Source of these receptors: a woman under 30 with type 1 diabetes.

The sample holds a few counts of this clone. The chain employs TRBV11-1 and TRBJ1-5, with D possibly being TRBD1 (6 bases). The germline CDR1 and CDR2 sequences are SGHAT and FQDESV (reference sequence). This CDR3 has 12 amino acids. V dropped 5 bases and J dropped 9 bases, with 11 bases sitting between them. Here the CDR3 DNA reads TGTGCCAGCAGCCCACAGGGCCGGCCCCAGCATTTT. This gives the protein CASSPQGRPQHF.

This clone was counted a few times. The chain employs TRBV7-3 and TRBJ2-2; 10 bases are a match to TRBD2. Germline V lookup: CDR1 SGHTA, CDR2 FQGTGA. With V trimmed by 8 bases and J by 6 bases, 9 bases remained unmatched. The CDR3 runs to 15 residues. In DNA, the CDR3 is TGTGCCAGCGGCTCAACGCTAGCGGGAGCCGGGGAGCTGTTTTTT. Its protein product is CASGSTLAGAGELFF.

The genes are TRBV27 and TRBJ2-7, with TRBD2 matching 8 bases. The CDR3 is 16 amino acids. V was pared by 6 bases and J by 2 bases, with 12 bases of the junction left unmatched. Germline V gene data show CDR1 as MNHEY and CDR2 as SMNVEV (reference sequence). The CDR3 nucleotides are TGTGCCAGCAGGGCCGCACTAGCGGCTGGGGCCTACGAGCAGTACTTC. Its protein is CASRAALAAGAYEQYF.

Turning to this clone: Other DNA sequences in this sample translate to the same CDR3. The chain carries TRBV9 and TRBJ1-4; D is ambiguous. V dropped 0 bases and J dropped 7 bases, with 7 bases sitting between them. This CDR3 region has 13 residues. CDR1 and CDR2 from the germline V gene are SGDLS and YYNGEE. The CDR3 sequence is CASSVGPGEKLFF. In DNA form, the CDR3 reads TGTGCCAGCAGCGTAGGTCCCGGTGAAAAACTGTTTTTT.

This chain links TRBV7-3 with TRBJ2-6; D unclear. The CDR3 runs to 15 residues. V shed 2 bases and J shed 0 bases, with 5 bases lying between them. Germline assignment: CDR1 SGHTA and CDR2 FQGTGA. The CDR3 region is CASSLGPSGANVLTF. The CDR3 region has the DNA TGTGCCAGCAGCTTAGGGCCCTCTGGGGCCAACGTCCTGACTTTC.

The chain employs TRBV30 and TRBJ1-4, with D possibly matching TRBD1 (5 bases). Per germline, CDR1 GTSNPN and CDR2 SVGIG (reference sequence). The germline V and J ends were trimmed by 5 bases and 0 bases, with 10 bases remaining between them. This CDR3 spans 14 amino acids. The CDR3 spells CAWGASATNEKLFF. In nucleotides, the CDR3 is TGTGCCTGGGGGGCGTCCGCAACTAATGAAAAACTGTTTTTT. Full variable domain (remainder filled in from reference TRBV30 and TRBJ1-4): SQTIHQWPATLVQPVGSPLSLECTVEGTSNPNLYWYRQAAGRGLQLLFYSVGIGQISSEVPQNLSASRPQDRQFILSSKKLLLSDSGFYLCAWGASATNEKLFFGSGTQLSVL.

This clone was found a few times. This CDR3 reads CASSIAGTQNYEQYF. CDR3 nucleotide sequence: TGTGCCAGTAGTATAGCAGGGACACAAAACTACGAGCAGTACTTC. V gene TRBV19 combines with J gene TRBJ2-7; D possibly corresponds to TRBD1 (6 bases). Germline CDR1 and CDR2: LNHDA and SQIVND (reference sequence). The CDR3 is made up of 15 amino acids. V was clipped by 1 base and J by 3 bases, with 13 bases between them.

This clone showed up just a few times. The chain links TRBV9 to TRBJ2-7, with 9 bases matching TRBD2. V trimming: 0 bases; J trimming: 0 bases; junction bases outside the gene matches: 4. Looked up from germline, CDR1 is SGDLS and CDR2 is YYNGEE. The CDR3 loop spans 16 amino acids. The CDR3 DNA reads as TGTGCCAGCAGCGTAGGGGGAGCGGGAGGCTCCTACGAGCAGTACTTC. Residues: CASSVGGAGGSYEQYF. Full variable domain (remainder filled in from reference TRBV9 and TRBJ2-7): DSGVTQTPKHLITATGQRVTLRCSPRSGDLSVYWYQQSLDQGLQFLIQYYNGEERAKGNILERFSAQQFPDLHSELNLSSLELGDSALYFCASSVGGAGGSYEQYFGPGTRLTVT.

This chain joins TRBV5-1 and TRBJ1-1; maybe TRBD1 (5 bases). The CDR3 covers 13 residues. Germline values: CDR1 SGHRS, CDR2 YFSETQ. V shed 1 base and J shed 4 bases, with 8 bases lying between them. CDR3 coding DNA: TGCGCCAGCAGCTTGAATCAGGGCACTGAAGCTTTCTTT. Encoded protein: CASSLNQGTEAFF.

This clone showed up just a few times. The chain links TRBV5-1 to TRBJ2-5, with D possibly matching TRBD2 (6 bases). The germline V gene encodes CDR1 SGHRS and CDR2 YFSETQ. The ends were cut back, 5 bases at V and 5 bases at J, with 10 bases in the middle. CDR3 length: 12 amino acids. CDR3 nucleotides: TGCGCCAGCAGTCCGGGGAGGGAGACCCAGTACTTC. Protein: CASSPGRETQYF.

This clone occurred a few times. This chain connects TRBV9 to TRBJ1-3; the D is unclear. CDR1 and CDR2 from the germline V gene are SGDLS and YYNGEE. This CDR3 is built from 11 residues. V was shortened by 4 bases and J by 3 bases, with 2 bases between the two germline ends. DNA of the CDR3: TGTGCCAGCAGCCTTGGAAACACCATATATTTT. Its protein is CASSLGNTIYF.

This clone was detected a few times. J is TRBJ1-3 and V is TRBV7-2, with a possible D match to TRBD1 (6 bases). Germline CDR1 is SGHTA and CDR2 is FQGNSA. V was trimmed by 5 bases and J by 8 bases, leaving 19 bases between them. CDR3 length: 15 residues. The CDR3: CASSRRTAGTDTIYF. The CDR3, as DNA: TGTGCCAGCAGCCGTCGGACAGCTGGAACGGACACCATATATTTT.

This clone was counted between two and nine times. This chain links TRBV5-1 with TRBJ2-7, with 9 positions matching TRBD1. With V trimmed by 0 bases and J by 3 bases, 4 bases remained unmatched. Germline assignment: CDR1 SGHRS and CDR2 YFSETQ. This CDR3 region has 15 residues. The CDR3 loop is CASSLGQGEDYEQYF. The CDR3, as DNA: TGCGCCAGCAGCTTGGGACAGGGGGAGGACTACGAGCAGTACTTC. The whole variable domain, filled in from reference TRBV5-1 and TRBJ2-7, reads KAGVTQTPRYLIKTRGQQVTLSCSPISGHRSVSWYQQTPGQGLQFLFEYFSETQRNKGNFPGRFSGRQFSNSRSEMNVSTLELGDSALYLCASSLGQGEDYEQYFGPGTRLTVT.

The chain combines TRBV7-2 with TRBJ2-7, with 9 positions matching TRBD2. The junction had 14 bases not matched to a gene; V was cut back by 0 bases and J by 2 bases. Germline CDR1 is SGHTA and CDR2 is FQGNSA. CDR3 length: 19 amino acids. CDR3: CASSLALGSSGGPTYEQYF. The CDR3, as DNA: TGTGCCAGCAGCTTAGCGCTAGGGAGTAGCGGGGGTCCGACCTACGAGCAGTACTTC.

Only a few counts were recorded for this clone. This chain connects TRBV4-3 to TRBJ1-6, with D possibly being TRBD1 (6 bases). The CDR3 consists of 14 residues. Germline CDR1 and CDR2: LGHNA and YSLEER. V shed 1 base and J shed 14 bases, with 15 bases lying between them. The CDR3 DNA follows: TGCGCCAGCAGCCAAGGCCTAGGGGGAATGACCCTCCACTTT. Protein product: CASSQGLGGMTLHF.

The chain recombines TRBV7-2 with TRBJ2-3, with 13 bases lining up with TRBD2. Per germline, CDR1 SGHTA and CDR2 FQGNSA. Trimming at V came to 5 bases and at J to 2 bases, leaving 4 bases not matched to a gene. The CDR3 has 16 residues. CDR3 coding DNA: TGTGCCAGCAGCGCGGGACTAGCGGGGTACACAGATACGCAGTATTTT. Protein product: CASSAGLAGYTDTQYF.

The chain has TRBV7-2 and TRBJ1-2, with TRBD1 matching 7 bases. CDR1 SGHTA and CDR2 FQGNSA come from the germline V gene. CDR3 length: 17 residues. V was pared by 0 bases and J by 0 bases, with 7 bases of the junction left unmatched. CDR3 loop: CASSLAARQGTNYGYTF. The CDR3 nucleotides read TGTGCCAGCAGCTTAGCGGCCCGACAGGGTACTAACTATGGCTACACCTTC. Using reference TRBV7-2 and TRBJ1-2 for the parts outside the CDR3, the full variable domain is GAGVSQSPSNKVTEKGKDVELRCDPISGHTALYWYRQSLGQGLEFLIYFQGNSAPDKSGLPSDRFSAERTGGSVSTLTIQRTQQEDSAVYLCASSLAARQGTNYGYTFGSGTRLTVV.

CDR3 nucleotide sequence: TGTGCCTGGAGGCCAGCGGGAGGGGGACACACCGGGGAGCTGTTTTTT. It yields the protein CAWRPAGGGHTGELFF. The V gene is TRBV30, the J gene TRBJ2-2; 10 bases map to TRBD2. The CDR3 is made up of 16 amino acids. The germline CDR1 and CDR2 sequences are GTSNPN and SVGIG (reference sequence). V shed 3 bases, J shed 3 bases, and the junction held 7 bases outside the gene matches. The full variable domain, rest sourced from reference TRBV30 and TRBJ2-2, is SQTIHQWPATLVQPVGSPLSLECTVEGTSNPNLYWYRQAAGRGLQLLFYSVGIGQISSEVPQNLSASRPQDRQFILSSKKLLLSDSGFYLCAWRPAGGGHTGELFFGEGSRLTVL.

This clone was detected a few times. The chain's CDR3 is CASSLRSGTSGPSYEQYF. The CDR3 DNA is TGTGCCAGCAGCTTACGATCTGGGACTAGCGGGCCATCCTACGAGCAGTACTTC. This chain joins TRBV7-2 and TRBJ2-7, with 12 bases matching TRBD2. The CDR3 is 18 amino acids. CDR1 and CDR2 (germline): SGHTA, FQGNSA. After removal of 2 bases from V and 1 base from J, the junction contained 9 bases not matched to a gene.

This clone was found a few times. J is TRBJ1-6 and V is TRBV7-9, with unresolved D. Germline-derived CDR1 and CDR2 are SEHNR and FQNEAQ (reference sequence). The CDR3 is 16 amino acids. Trimming removed 4 bases at V and 2 bases at J, with 12 bases between. The chain's CDR3 is CASSSPTSPYNSPLHF. The DNA of the CDR3 is TGTGCCAGCAGCTCTCCAACGAGCCCCTATAATTCACCCCTCCACTTT.

This clone was recorded a few times. V gene TRBV19 combines with J gene TRBJ2-2; maybe TRBD2 (6 bases). V lost 8 bases, J lost 4 bases, and 17 bases lay in between. The CDR3 sequence is 15 residues long. In germline, CDR1 is LNHDA, CDR2 SQIVND (reference sequence). Here the CDR3 reads CASREQGRSTGELFF. CDR3 bases: TGTGCCAGTCGGGAGCAGGGCCGGTCCACCGGGGAGCTGTTTTTT.

This clone was picked up a small number of times. This CDR3 is CASSLVSGTAGNTIYF. DNA for the CDR3: TGTGCCAGCAGTTTGGTTAGCGGGACGGCGGGAAACACCATATATTTT. The V and J genes are TRBV27 and TRBJ1-3; TRBD1 is a possible D gene (5 bases). Trimming stripped 3 bases from V and 4 bases from J, with 16 bases between. This CDR3 contains 16 residues. Germline V gene lookup returns CDR1 MNHEY and CDR2 SMNVEV (reference sequence).

This clone has more than one count but fewer than ten. The V call is TRBV4-2, the J call TRBJ2-1, with TRBD2 identical over 11 bases. V trimming: 0 bases; J trimming: 7 bases; junction bases outside the gene matches: 14. Germline V gene lookup returns CDR1 LGHNA and CDR2 YNFKEQ. There are 19 residues in the CDR3. The CDR3 nucleotides are TGTGCCAGCAGCCAAGATACTAGCGGGAGAAGATTTCCGGGAAATGAGCAGTTCTTC. Its translation: CASSQDTSGRRFPGNEQFF.

The chain uses TRBV5-1 and TRBJ2-1, with D perhaps TRBD1 (6 bases). With 4 bases removed from V and 8 bases from J, the gap between germline ends came to 10 bases. The CDR3 runs to 12 residues. Germline V lookup: CDR1 SGHRS, CDR2 YFSETQ. The CDR3 nucleotides are TGCGCCAGCAGCGGGACATTAGATGAGCAGTTCTTC. Translating gives CASSGTLDEQFF.

The chain employs TRBV7-6 and TRBJ2-1; 7 bases agree with TRBD2. The V gene end was trimmed by 6 bases and the J gene end by 4 bases; junction bases not matched to a gene: 9. Germline CDR1 and CDR2: SGHVS and FNYEAQ. The CDR3 runs 15 residues. The CDR3 sequence: CASREDPAGYNEQFF. The CDR3 DNA sequence: TGTGCCAGCAGGGAGGATCCAGCGGGATACAATGAGCAGTTCTTC. Combining the CDR3 with reference TRBV7-6 and TRBJ2-1 gives the whole variable domain GAGVSQSPRYKVTKRGQDVALRCDPISGHVSLYWYRQALGQGPEFLTYFNYEAQQDKSGLPNDRFSAERPEGSISTLTIQRTEQRDSAMYRCASREDPAGYNEQFFGPGTRLTVL.

This clone appeared a few times. The chain's CDR3 is CASSDPGTGHYEQYF. CDR3 DNA sequence: TGTGCCAGCAGTGACCCCGGGACAGGACACTACGAGCAGTACTTC. The chain is built from TRBV25-1 and TRBJ2-7; TRBD1 matches 8 bases. The J segment lost 3 bases and the V segment lost 3 bases, leaving 7 bases of the junction unmatched. The length of the CDR3 is 15 residues. Germline V gives CDR1 MGHDK, CDR2 SYGVNS.

This chain connects TRBV28 to TRBJ1-5, with D possibly TRBD1 on 6 matching bases. V was trimmed by 8 bases and J by 9 bases, leaving 11 bases between them. Germline CDR1 and CDR2: MDHEN and SYDVKM. The CDR3 totals 11 residues. The CDR3 bases are TGTGCCAGCGCCAGAGGGGGGCCCCAGCATTTT. Residues: CASARGGPQHF.

This chain links TRBV7-2 with TRBJ2-3, with TRBD2 matching 9 bases. The CDR3 contains 15 residues. The trim removed 2 bases at V and 3 bases at J, leaving 3 bases unmatched. CDR1 SGHTA and CDR2 FQGNSA come from the germline V gene. The CDR3 reads CASSLFLAGTDTQYF. The CDR3 DNA is TGTGCCAGCAGCTTATTCCTAGCGGGGACAGATACGCAGTATTTT. The variable domain in full, completed from reference TRBV7-2 and TRBJ2-3, reads GAGVSQSPSNKVTEKGKDVELRCDPISGHTALYWYRQSLGQGLEFLIYFQGNSAPDKSGLPSDRFSAERTGGSVSTLTIQRTQQEDSAVYLCASSLFLAGTDTQYFGPGTRLTVL.

The V call is TRBV7-9, the J call TRBJ1-1; D might be TRBD1 (5 bases). Germline V CDR1 and CDR2: SEHNR, FQNEAQ (reference sequence). The CDR3 has 16 residues. Trimming left V 5 bases short and J 3 bases short, with 19 bases between. This CDR3 is CASSRGTARPYTEAFF. DNA for the CDR3: TGTGCCAGCAGCCGCGGGACGGCCAGACCTTACACTGAAGCTTTCTTT.

Only a few counts were recorded for this clone. The chain has TRBV7-9 and TRBJ2-1; D not resolved. The germline CDR1 and CDR2 sequences are SEHNR and FQNEAQ (reference sequence). V was pared by 6 bases and J by 4 bases, with 10 bases between. The CDR3 is 13 amino acids. The CDR3 DNA sequence: TGTGCCAGCAGACCTGAACGGTACAATGAGCAGTTCTTC. This codes for CASRPERYNEQFF.